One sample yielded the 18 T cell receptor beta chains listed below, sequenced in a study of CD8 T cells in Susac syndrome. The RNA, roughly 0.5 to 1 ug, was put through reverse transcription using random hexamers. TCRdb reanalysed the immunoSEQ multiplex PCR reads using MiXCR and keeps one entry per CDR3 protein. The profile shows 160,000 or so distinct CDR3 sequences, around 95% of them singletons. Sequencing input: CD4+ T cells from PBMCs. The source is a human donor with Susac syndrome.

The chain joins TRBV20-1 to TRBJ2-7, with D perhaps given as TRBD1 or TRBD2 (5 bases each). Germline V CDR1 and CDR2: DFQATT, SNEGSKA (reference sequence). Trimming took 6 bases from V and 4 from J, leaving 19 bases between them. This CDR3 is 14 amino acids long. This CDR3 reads CSAERDGDEYEQYF. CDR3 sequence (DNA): TGCAGTGCGGAGAGGGACGGGGACGAGTACGAGCAGTACTTC.

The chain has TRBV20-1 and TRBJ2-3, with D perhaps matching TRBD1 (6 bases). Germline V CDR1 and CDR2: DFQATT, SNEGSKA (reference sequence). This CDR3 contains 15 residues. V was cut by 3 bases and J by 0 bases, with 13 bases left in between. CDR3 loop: CSARYRAPSTDTQYF. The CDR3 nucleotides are TGCAGTGCTAGGTACAGGGCCCCTAGCACAGATACGCAGTATTTT.

CDR3 bases: TGCAGTGCTAGAGATCCCGGACAGGGGCCAAGCACAGATACGCAGTATTTT. This codes for CSARDPGQGPSTDTQYF. V gene TRBV20-1 combines with J gene TRBJ2-3; 9 bases line up with TRBD1. J gave up 0 bases and V 0 bases, and 7 bases lay outside the gene matches. The CDR3 totals 17 residues. Germline V CDR1 and CDR2: DFQATT, SNEGSKA (reference sequence).

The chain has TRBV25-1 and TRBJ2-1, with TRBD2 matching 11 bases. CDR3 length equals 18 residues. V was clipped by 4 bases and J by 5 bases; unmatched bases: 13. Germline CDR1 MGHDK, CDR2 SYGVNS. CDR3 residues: CASSVRSGGARRHNEQFF. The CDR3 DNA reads TGTGCCAGCAGTGTTCGTAGCGGGGGGGCAAGACGACACAATGAGCAGTTCTTC. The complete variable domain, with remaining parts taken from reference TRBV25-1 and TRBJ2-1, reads EADIYQTPRYLVIGTGKKITLECSQTMGHDKMYWYQQDPGMELHLIHYSYGVNSTEKGDLSSESTVSRIRTEHFPLTLESARPSHTSQYLCASSVRSGGARRHNEQFFGPGTRLTVL.

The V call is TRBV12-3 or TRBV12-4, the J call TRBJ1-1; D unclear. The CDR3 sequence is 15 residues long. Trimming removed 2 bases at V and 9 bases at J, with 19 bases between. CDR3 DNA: TGTGCCAGCAGTTTATTAGGGTTGGGGATGATGAAAGCTTTCTTT. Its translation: CASSLLGLGMMKAFF.

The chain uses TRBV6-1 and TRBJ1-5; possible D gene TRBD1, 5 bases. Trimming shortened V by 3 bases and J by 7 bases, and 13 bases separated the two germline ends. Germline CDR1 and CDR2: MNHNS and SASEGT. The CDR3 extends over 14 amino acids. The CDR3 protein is CASSEGRGGQPQHF. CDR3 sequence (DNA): TGTGCCAGCAGTGAGGGAAGGGGAGGACAGCCCCAGCATTTT.

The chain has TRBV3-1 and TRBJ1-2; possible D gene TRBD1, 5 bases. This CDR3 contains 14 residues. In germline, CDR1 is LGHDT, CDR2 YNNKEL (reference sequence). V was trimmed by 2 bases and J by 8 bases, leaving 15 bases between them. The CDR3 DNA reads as TGTGCCAGCAGCCAAAGGGACCTTGGCGGCGGCTACACCTTC. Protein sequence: CASSQRDLGGGYTF.

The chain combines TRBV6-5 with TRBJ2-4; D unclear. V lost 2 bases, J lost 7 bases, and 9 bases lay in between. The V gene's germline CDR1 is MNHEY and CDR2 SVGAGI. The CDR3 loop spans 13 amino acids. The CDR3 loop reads CASSYIGSNIQYF. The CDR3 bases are TGTGCCAGCAGTTACATAGGGTCGAACATTCAGTACTTC.

In nucleotides, the CDR3 is TGTGCCAGCAGTTTACGGGTTAGCACAGATACGCAGTATTTT. It is translated as CASSLRVSTDTQYF. The chain links TRBV12-3 or TRBV12-4 to TRBJ2-3; no reliable D call. This CDR3 spans 14 amino acids. Trimming removed 2 bases from V and 0 bases from J, with 6 bases in between.

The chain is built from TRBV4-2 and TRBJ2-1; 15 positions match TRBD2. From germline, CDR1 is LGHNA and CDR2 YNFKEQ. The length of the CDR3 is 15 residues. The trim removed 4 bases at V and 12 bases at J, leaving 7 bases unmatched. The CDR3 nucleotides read TGTGCCAGCAGCCCCGGGACTAGCGGGGGGCACCCGCAGTTCTTC. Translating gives CASSPGTSGGHPQFF.

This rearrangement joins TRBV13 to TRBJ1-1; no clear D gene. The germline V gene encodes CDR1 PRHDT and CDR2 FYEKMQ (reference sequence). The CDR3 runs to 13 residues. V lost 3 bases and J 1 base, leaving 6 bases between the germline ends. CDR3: CASSFGSNTEAFF. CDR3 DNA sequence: TGTGCCAGCAGCTTCGGGTCGAACACTGAAGCTTTCTTT. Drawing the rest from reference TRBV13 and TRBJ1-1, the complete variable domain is AAGVIQSPRHLIKEKRETATLKCYPIPRHDTVYWYQQGPGQDPQFLISFYEKMQSDKGSIPDRFSAQQFSDYHSELNMSSLELGDSALYFCASSFGSNTEAFFGQGTRLTVV.

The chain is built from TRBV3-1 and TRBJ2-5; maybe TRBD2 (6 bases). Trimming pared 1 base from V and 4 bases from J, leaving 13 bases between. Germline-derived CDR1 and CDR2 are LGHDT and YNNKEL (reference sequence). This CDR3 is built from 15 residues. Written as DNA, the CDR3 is TGTGCCAGCAGCCAAGGCCGGGGACTCCCAGAGACCCAGTACTTC. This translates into CASSQGRGLPETQYF.

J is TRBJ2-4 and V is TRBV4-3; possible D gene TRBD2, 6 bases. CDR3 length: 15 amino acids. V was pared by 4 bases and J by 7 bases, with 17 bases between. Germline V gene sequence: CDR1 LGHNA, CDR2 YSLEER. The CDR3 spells CASSRTIDSLNIQYF. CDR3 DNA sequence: TGCGCCAGCAGCCGGACTATCGACTCTTTGAACATTCAGTACTTC.

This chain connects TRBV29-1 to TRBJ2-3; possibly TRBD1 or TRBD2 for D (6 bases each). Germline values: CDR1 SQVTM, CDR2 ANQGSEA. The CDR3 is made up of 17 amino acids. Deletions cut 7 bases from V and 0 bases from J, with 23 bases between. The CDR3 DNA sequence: TGCAGCGGGCGGTCGGGGGCGACGGCCCCCAGCACAGATACGCAGTATTTT. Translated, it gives CSGRSGATAPSTDTQYF.

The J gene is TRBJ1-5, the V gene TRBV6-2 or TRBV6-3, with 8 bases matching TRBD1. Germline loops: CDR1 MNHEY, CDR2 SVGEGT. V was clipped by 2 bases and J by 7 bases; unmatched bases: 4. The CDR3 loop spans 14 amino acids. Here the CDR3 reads CASSYPGGRQPQHF. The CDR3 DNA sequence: TGTGCCAGCAGTTACCCAGGGGGCCGCCAGCCCCAGCATTTT.

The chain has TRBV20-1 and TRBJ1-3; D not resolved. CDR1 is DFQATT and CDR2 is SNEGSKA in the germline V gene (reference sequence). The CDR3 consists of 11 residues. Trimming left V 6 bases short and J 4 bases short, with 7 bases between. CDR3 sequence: CSASPGNTIYF. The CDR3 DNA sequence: TGCAGTGCCTCCCCAGGAAACACCATATATTTT.

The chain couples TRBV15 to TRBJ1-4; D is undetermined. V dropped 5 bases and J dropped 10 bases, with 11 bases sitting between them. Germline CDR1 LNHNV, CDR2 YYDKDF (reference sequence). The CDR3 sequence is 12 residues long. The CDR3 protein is CATSESRGKLFF. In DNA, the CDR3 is TGTGCCACCAGCGAGAGTCGTGGAAAACTGTTTTTT.

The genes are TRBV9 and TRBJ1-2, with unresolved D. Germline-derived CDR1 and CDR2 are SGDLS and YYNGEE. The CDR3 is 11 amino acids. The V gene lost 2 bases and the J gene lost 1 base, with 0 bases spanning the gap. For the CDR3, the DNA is TGTGCCAGCAGCGTTAACTATGGCTACACCTTC. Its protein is CASSVNYGYTF.